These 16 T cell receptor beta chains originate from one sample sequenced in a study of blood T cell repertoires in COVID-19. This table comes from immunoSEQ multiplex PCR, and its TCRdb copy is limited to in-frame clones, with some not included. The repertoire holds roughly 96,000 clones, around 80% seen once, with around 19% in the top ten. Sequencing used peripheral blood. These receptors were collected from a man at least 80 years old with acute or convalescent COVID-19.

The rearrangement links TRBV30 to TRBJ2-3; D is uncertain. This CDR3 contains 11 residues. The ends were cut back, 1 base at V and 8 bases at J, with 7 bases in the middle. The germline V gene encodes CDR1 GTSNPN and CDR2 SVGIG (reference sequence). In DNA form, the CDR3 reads TGTGCCTGGAGTGCCATCGGTACGCAGTATTTT. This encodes CAWSAIGTQYF.

CDR3: CASSAPLDRAYEQYF. Written as DNA, the CDR3 is TGTGCCAGCAGTGCACCTTTGGACAGGGCCTACGAGCAGTACTTC. V usage is TRBV28 and J usage is TRBJ2-7; TRBD1 aligns across 8 bases. V shed 5 bases and J 2 bases; nucleotides not matched to a gene: 8. The length of the CDR3 is 15 residues. The germline gives CDR1 MDHEN, CDR2 SYDVKM.

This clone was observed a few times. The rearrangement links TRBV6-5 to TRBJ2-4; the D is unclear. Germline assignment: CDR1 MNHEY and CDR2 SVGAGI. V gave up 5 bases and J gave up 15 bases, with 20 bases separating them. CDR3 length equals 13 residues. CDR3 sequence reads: CASSTHLQFMLYF. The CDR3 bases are TGTGCCAGCAGTACCCACTTACAGTTCATGCTGTACTTC.

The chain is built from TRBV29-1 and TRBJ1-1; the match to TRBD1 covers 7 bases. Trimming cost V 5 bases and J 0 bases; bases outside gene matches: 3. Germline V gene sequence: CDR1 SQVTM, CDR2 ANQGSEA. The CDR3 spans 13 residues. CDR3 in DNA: TGCAGCGTTTACAGGGGCATGAACACTGAAGCTTTCTTT. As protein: CSVYRGMNTEAFF.

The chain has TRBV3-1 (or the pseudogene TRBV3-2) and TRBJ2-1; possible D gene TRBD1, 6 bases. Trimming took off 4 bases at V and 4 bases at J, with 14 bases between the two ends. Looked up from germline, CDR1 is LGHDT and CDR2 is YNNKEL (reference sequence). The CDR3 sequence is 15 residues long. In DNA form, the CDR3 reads TGTGCCAGCAGCCCAGGGGCGGCCAATTACAATGAGCAGTTCTTC. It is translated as CASSPGAANYNEQFF.

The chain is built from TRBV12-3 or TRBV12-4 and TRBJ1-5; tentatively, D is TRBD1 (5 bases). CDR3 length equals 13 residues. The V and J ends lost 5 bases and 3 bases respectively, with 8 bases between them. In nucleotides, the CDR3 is TGTGCCAGCAGTCCGGACACCAATCAGCCCCAGCATTTT. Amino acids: CASSPDTNQPQHF.

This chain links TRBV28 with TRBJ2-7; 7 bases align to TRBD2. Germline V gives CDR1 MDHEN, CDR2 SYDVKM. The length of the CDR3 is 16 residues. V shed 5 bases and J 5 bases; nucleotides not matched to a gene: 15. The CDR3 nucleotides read TGTGCCAGCAGTGGGGGGGGACGCCCCTTGGGGAACGAGCAGTACTTC. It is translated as CASSGGGRPLGNEQYF.

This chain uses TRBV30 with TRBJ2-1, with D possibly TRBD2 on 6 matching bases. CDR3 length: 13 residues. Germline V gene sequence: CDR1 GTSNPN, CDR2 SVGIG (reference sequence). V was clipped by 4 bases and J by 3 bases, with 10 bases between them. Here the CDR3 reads CAWNPSDYNEQFF. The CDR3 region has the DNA TGTGCCTGGAATCCTAGCGACTACAATGAGCAGTTCTTC.

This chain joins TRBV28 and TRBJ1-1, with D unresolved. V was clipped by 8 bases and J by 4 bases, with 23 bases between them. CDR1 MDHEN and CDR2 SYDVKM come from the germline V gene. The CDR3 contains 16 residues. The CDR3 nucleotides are TGTGCCAGCCGCCTAAGGGCCGAAGGGCGGGGCACTGAAGCTTTCTTT. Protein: CASRLRAEGRGTEAFF.

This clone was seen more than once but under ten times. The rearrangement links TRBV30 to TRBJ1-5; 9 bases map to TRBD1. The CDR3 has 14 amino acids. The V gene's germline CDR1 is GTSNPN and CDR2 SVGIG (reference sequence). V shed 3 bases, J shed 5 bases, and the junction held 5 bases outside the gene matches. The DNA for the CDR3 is TGTGCCTGGAGCCCCGACAGGGGGGATCAGCCCCAGCATTTT. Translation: CAWSPDRGDQPQHF.

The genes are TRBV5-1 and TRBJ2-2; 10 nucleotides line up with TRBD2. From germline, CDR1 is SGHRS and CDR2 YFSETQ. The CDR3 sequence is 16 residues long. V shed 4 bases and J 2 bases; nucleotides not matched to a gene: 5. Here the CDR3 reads CASSRGLAPNTGELFF. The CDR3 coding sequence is TGCGCCAGCAGCCGGGGACTAGCGCCCAACACCGGGGAGCTGTTTTTT. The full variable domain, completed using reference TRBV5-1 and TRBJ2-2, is KAGVTQTPRYLIKTRGQQVTLSCSPISGHRSVSWYQQTPGQGLQFLFEYFSETQRNKGNFPGRFSGRQFSNSRSEMNVSTLELGDSALYLCASSRGLAPNTGELFFGEGSRLTVL.

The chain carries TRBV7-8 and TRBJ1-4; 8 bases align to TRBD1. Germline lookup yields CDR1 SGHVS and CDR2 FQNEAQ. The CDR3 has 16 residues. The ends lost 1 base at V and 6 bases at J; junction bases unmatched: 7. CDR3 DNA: TGTGCCAGCAGCTTAGTGGACAGGGTCTTTGATGAAAAACTGTTTTTT. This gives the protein CASSLVDRVFDEKLFF.

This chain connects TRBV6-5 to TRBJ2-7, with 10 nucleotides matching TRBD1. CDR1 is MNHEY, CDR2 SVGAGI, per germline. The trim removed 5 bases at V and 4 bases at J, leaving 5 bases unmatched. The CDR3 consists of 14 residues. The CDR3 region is CASSKDRGEYEQYF. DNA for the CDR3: TGTGCCAGCAGTAAGGACAGGGGGGAGTACGAGCAGTACTTC.

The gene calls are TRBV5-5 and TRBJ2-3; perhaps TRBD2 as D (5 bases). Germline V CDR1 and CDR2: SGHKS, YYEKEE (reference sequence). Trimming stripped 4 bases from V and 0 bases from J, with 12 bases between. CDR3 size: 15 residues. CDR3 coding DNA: TGTGCCAGCAGCCAAGCGGTCCCTAGCACAGATACGCAGTATTTT. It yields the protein CASSQAVPSTDTQYF.

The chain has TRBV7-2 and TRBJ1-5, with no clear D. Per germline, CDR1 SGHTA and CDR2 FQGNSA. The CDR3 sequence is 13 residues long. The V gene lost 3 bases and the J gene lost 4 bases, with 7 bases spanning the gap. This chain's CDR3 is CASSLLRNQPQHF. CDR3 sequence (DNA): TGTGCCAGCAGCTTGCTCAGAAATCAGCCCCAGCATTTT.

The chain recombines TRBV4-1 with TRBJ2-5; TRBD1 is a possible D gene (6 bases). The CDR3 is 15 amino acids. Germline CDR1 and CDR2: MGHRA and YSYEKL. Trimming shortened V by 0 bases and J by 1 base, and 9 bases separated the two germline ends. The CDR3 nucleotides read TGCGCCAGCAGCCAAGAGAGGGGGACCCAAGAGACCCAGTACTTC. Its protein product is CASSQERGTQETQYF.